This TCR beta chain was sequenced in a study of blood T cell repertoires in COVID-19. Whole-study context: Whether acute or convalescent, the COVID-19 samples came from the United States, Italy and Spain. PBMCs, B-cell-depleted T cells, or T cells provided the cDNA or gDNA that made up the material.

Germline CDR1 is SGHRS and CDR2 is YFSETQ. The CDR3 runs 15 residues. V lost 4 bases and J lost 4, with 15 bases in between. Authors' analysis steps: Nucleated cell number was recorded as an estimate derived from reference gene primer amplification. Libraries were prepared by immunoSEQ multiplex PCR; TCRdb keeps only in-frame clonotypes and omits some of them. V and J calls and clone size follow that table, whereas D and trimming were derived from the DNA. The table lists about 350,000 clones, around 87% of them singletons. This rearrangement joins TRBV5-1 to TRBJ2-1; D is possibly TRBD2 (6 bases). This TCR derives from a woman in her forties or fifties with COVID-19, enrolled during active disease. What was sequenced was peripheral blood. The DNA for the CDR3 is TGCGCCAGCAGCAGGGGCGGGACGGATTACAATGAGCAGTTCTTC. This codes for CASSRGGTDYNEQFF.